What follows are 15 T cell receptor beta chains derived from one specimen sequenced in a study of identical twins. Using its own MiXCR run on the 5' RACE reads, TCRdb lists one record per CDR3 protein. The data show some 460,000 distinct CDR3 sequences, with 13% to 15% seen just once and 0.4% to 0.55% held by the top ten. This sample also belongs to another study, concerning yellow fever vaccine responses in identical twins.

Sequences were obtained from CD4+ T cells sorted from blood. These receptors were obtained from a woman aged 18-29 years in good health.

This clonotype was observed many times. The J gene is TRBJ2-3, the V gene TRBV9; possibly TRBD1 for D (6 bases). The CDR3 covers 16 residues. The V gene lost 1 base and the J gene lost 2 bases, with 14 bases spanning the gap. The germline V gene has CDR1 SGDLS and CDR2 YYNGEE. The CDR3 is CASSVTGMGYTDTQYF. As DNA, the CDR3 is TGTGCCAGCAGCGTAACAGGGATGGGATACACAGATACGCAGTATTTT.

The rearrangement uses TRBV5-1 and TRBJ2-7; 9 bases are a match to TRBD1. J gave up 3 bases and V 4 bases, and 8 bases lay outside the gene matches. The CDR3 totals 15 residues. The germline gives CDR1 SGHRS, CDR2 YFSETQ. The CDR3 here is CASSTGQGKSYEQYF. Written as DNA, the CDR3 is TGCGCCAGCAGCACCGGACAGGGGAAAAGCTACGAGCAGTACTTC. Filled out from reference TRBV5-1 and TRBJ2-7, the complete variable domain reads KAGVTQTPRYLIKTRGQQVTLSCSPISGHRSVSWYQQTPGQGLQFLFEYFSETQRNKGNFPGRFSGRQFSNSRSEMNVSTLELGDSALYLCASSTGQGKSYEQYFGPGTRLTVT.

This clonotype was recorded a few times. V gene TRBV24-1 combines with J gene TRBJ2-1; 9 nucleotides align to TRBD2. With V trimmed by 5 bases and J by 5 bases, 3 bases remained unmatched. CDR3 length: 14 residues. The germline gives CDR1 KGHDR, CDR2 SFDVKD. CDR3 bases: TGTGCCACCAGTGCCCCTAGCGGGAACAATGAGCAGTTCTTC. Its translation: CATSAPSGNNEQFF.

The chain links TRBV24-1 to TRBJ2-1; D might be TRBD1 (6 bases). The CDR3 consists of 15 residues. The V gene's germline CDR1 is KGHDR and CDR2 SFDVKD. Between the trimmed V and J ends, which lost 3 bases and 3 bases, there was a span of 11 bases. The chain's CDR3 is CATSDRGQGYNEQFF. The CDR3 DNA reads TGTGCCACCAGTGATAGGGGACAAGGCTACAATGAGCAGTTCTTC.

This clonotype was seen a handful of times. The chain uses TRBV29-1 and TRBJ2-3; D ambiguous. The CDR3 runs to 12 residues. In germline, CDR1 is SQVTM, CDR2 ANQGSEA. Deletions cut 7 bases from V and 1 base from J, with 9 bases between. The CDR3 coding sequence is TGCAGCGCCGACACGGGCACAGATACGCAGTATTTT. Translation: CSADTGTDTQYF.

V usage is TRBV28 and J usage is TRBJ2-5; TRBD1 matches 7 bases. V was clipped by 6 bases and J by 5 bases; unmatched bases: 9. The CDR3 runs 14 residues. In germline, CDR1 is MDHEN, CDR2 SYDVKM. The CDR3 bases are TGTGCCAGCAGCCTAACAGGGGCGCGCGAGACCCAGTACTTC. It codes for CASSLTGARETQYF.

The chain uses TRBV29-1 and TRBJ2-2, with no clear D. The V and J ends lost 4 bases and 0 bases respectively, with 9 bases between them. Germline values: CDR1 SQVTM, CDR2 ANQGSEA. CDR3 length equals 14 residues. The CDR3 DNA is TGCAGCGTTGGTAGGGCCGCGAACACCGGGGAGCTGTTTTTT. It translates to CSVGRAANTGELFF.

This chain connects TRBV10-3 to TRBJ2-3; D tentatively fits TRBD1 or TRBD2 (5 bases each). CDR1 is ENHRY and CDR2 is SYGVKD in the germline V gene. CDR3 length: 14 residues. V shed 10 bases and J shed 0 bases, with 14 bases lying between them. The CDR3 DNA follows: TGTGCCACCTGCCGAGGGGAAAGCACAGATACGCAGTATTTT. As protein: CATCRGESTDTQYF.

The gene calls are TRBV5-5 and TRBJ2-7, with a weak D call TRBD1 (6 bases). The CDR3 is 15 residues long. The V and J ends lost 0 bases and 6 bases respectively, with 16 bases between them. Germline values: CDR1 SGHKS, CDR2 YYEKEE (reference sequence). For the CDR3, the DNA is TGTGCCAGCAGCTTGGAAGGGGGAGCGAGCCTCGAGCAGTACTTC. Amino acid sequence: CASSLEGGASLEQYF.

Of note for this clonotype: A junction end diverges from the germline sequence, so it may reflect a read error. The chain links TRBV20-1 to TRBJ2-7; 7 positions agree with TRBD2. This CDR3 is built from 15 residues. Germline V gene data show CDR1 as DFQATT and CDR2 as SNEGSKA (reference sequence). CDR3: CSVRDGQASGYEQYF. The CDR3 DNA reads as TGCAGTGTTAGAGATGGCCAGGCTAGCGGCTACGAGCAGTACTTC.

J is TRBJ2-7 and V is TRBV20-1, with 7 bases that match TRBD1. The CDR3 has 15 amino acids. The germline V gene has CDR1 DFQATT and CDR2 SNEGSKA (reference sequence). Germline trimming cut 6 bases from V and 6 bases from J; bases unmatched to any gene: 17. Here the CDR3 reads CSAQNYRGHIREQYF. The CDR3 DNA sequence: TGCAGTGCCCAGAATTACAGGGGCCATATACGCGAGCAGTACTTC.

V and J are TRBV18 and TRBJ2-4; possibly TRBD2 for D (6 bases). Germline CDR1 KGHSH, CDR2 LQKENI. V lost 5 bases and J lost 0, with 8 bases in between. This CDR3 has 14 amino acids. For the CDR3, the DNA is TGTGCCAGCTCAGCGGGGTTAGCCAAAAACATTCAGTACTTC. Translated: CASSAGLAKNIQYF. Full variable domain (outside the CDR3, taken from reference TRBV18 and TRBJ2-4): NAGVMQNPRHLVRRRGQEARLRCSPMKGHSHVYWYRQLPEEGLKFMVYLQKENIIDESGMPKERFSAEFPKEGPSILRIQQVVRGDSAAYFCASSAGLAKNIQYFGAGTRLSVL.

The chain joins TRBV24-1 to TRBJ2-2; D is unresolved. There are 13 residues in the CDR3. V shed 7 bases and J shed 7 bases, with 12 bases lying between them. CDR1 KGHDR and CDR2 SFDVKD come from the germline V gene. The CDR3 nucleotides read TGTGCCACCAGCGACAAACTTCTCGGGGAGCTGTTTTTT. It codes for CATSDKLLGELFF.

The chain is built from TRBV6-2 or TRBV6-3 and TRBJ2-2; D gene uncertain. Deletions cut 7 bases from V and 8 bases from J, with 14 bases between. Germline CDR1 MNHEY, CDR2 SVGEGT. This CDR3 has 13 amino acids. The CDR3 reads CASNVVVSGELFF. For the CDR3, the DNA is TGTGCCAGCAACGTTGTCGTATCGGGGGAGCTGTTTTTT.

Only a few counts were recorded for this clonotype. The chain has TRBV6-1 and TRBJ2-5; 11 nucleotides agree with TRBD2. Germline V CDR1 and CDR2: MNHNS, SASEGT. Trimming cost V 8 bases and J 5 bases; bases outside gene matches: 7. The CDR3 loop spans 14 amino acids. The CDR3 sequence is CASASGGLGETQYF. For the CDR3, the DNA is TGTGCCAGCGCTAGCGGGGGGCTGGGTGAGACCCAGTACTTC.